Shown below are 14 T cell receptor beta chains from a single sample sequenced in a study of CD8+ T cells in alopecia areata. The authors extracted RNA and reverse transcribed it into cDNA as the sequencing template. Measured with immunoSEQ multiplex PCR; TCRdb has only the in-frame clones, and not every one. The sample lists tens of thousands of clones; around 96% were seen once. Specimen: CD8+ T cells sorted from blood, collected at week 0. These receptors all come from a human donor with alopecia areata.

The chain combines TRBV5-1 with TRBJ2-4, with unresolved D. Trimming took off 1 base at V and 7 bases at J, with 15 bases between the two ends. CDR1 is SGHRS, CDR2 YFSETQ, per germline. This CDR3 comprises 15 residues. This CDR3 is CASSLWSRFENIQYF. The CDR3 DNA is TGCGCCAGCAGCTTGTGGAGTCGGTTCGAGAACATTCAGTACTTC.

The rearrangement joins TRBV19 to TRBJ1-1; TRBD1 is a possible D gene (5 bases). The germline V gene has CDR1 LNHDA and CDR2 SQIVND (reference sequence). This CDR3 comprises 13 residues. Trimming stripped 5 bases from V and 4 bases from J, with 11 bases between. As DNA, the CDR3 is TGTGCCAGTAGTCTTTATGGGGGCACTGAAGCTTTCTTT. Its protein product is CASSLYGGTEAFF.

The J gene is TRBJ2-5, the V gene TRBV13, with D possibly being TRBD1 (6 bases). The germline CDR1 and CDR2 sequences are PRHDT and FYEKMQ (reference sequence). This CDR3 has 14 amino acids. Trimming took off 5 bases at V and 4 bases at J, with 14 bases between the two ends. The CDR3 DNA reads as TGTGCCAGCAGCACAGCCGGGACAACAGAGACCCAGTACTTC. Encoded protein: CASSTAGTTETQYF.

This clone was seen only once. The V and J genes are TRBV7-9 and TRBJ2-2; possibly TRBD1 for D (6 bases). In germline, CDR1 is SEHNR, CDR2 FQNEAQ (reference sequence). V lost 10 bases and J lost 4, with 19 bases in between. This CDR3 contains 15 residues. The CDR3 nucleotides read TGTGCCACCCCACCGGACAGAGGAGGCACCGGGGAGCTGTTTTTT. This gives the protein CATPPDRGGTGELFF.

This rearrangement joins TRBV5-6 to TRBJ2-7; 7 bases match TRBD1. Germline V gene data show CDR1 as SGHDT and CDR2 as YYEEEE. The ends lost 0 bases at V and 2 bases at J; junction bases unmatched: 5. The CDR3 runs to 15 residues. The CDR3 bases are TGTGCCAGCAGCTTGGCCTACGACAGGGCCTACGAGCAGTACTTC. Translated, it gives CASSLAYDRAYEQYF. Full variable domain (missing parts from reference TRBV5-6 and TRBJ2-7): DAGVTQSPTHLIKTRGQQVTLRCSPKSGHDTVSWYQQALGQGPQFIFQYYEEEERQRGNFPDRFSGHQFPNYSSELNVNALLLGDSALYLCASSLAYDRAYEQYFGPGTRLTVT.

The V call is TRBV29-1, the J call TRBJ2-3; maybe TRBD2 (5 bases). The length of the CDR3 is 13 residues. Germline V gene sequence: CDR1 SQVTM, CDR2 ANQGSEA. The germline V and J ends were trimmed by 6 bases and 4 bases, with 14 bases remaining between them. The DNA for the CDR3 is TGCAGCGTCCAGCGGCCCGGTGCAGATACGCAGTATTTT. Amino acids: CSVQRPGADTQYF.

The J gene is TRBJ2-3, the V gene TRBV30; tentatively, D is TRBD2 (5 bases). CDR3 length: 12 amino acids. Germline CDR1 GTSNPN, CDR2 SVGIG (reference sequence). V was trimmed by 1 base and J by 6 bases, leaving 8 bases between them. DNA of the CDR3: TGTGCCTGGAGTGAGGGAGTGGATACGCAGTATTTT. This encodes CAWSEGVDTQYF. Looking up the rest from reference TRBV30 and TRBJ2-3 gives the full variable domain: SQTIHQWPATLVQPVGSPLSLECTVEGTSNPNLYWYRQAAGRGLQLLFYSVGIGQISSEVPQNLSASRPQDRQFILSSKKLLLSDSGFYLCAWSEGVDTQYFGPGTRLTVL.

The chain is built from TRBV14 and TRBJ2-7, with TRBD1 as a possible D gene (5 bases). The V end lost 4 bases, the J end lost 3 bases, and 10 bases lay between the germline ends. The CDR3 is 13 amino acids. Germline V CDR1 and CDR2: SGHDN, FVKESK. The DNA for the CDR3 is TGTGCCAGCAGCCCAGGGTCGGGCTACGAGCAGTACTTC. Its translation is CASSPGSGYEQYF.

The V gene is TRBV7-6, the J gene TRBJ2-7; D is ambiguous. The V end lost 1 base, the J end lost 6 bases, and 10 bases lay between the germline ends. CDR1 and CDR2 from the germline V gene are SGHVS and FNYEAQ. CDR3 size: 13 residues. In DNA, the CDR3 is TGTGCCAGCAGCTTAGTGATTTGGAGCGAGCAGTACTTC. Translating gives CASSLVIWSEQYF. The whole variable domain, filled in from reference TRBV7-6 and TRBJ2-7, reads GAGVSQSPRYKVTKRGQDVALRCDPISGHVSLYWYRQALGQGPEFLTYFNYEAQQDKSGLPNDRFSAERPEGSISTLTIQRTEQRDSAMYRCASSLVIWSEQYFGPGTRLTVT.

The chain carries TRBV5-1 and TRBJ2-4; 10 bases agree with TRBD1. This CDR3 spans 15 amino acids. The V gene end was trimmed by 3 bases and the J gene end by 0 bases; junction bases not matched to a gene: 0. CDR1 is SGHRS, CDR2 YFSETQ, per germline. The CDR3 nucleotides are TGCGCCAGCAGCTGGACAGGGGGAGCCAAAAACATTCAGTACTTC. Translated: CASSWTGGAKNIQYF.

The chain has TRBV29-1 and TRBJ2-1, with TRBD2 matching 8 bases. This CDR3 is 15 amino acids long. CDR1 and CDR2 (germline): SQVTM, ANQGSEA. V lost 6 bases, J lost 0 bases, and 7 bases stayed unmatched. The CDR3 loop is CSVLTSALSYNEQFF. The CDR3, as DNA: TGCAGCGTGTTGACTAGCGCCCTCTCCTACAATGAGCAGTTCTTC.

V is TRBV4-1 and J is TRBJ2-1; 8 bases line up with TRBD1. CDR1 and CDR2 (germline): MGHRA, YSYEKL. Trimming took 1 base from V and 6 from J; bases not matched to a gene: 2. There are 14 residues in the CDR3. DNA of the CDR3: TGCGCCAGCAGCCAAGTCGACAGGGGCAATGAGCAGTTCTTC. Amino acids: CASSQVDRGNEQFF.

This rearrangement joins TRBV7-9 to TRBJ2-7; 7 bases align to TRBD1. This CDR3 is 14 amino acids long. The V and J ends lost 5 bases and 5 bases, in that order; junction bases with no gene match: 9. The germline CDR1 and CDR2 sequences are SEHNR and FQNEAQ (reference sequence). The CDR3 DNA reads TGTGCCAGCAGCCCCAAGACAGGGCACCACGAGCAGTACTTC. Its protein is CASSPKTGHHEQYF. Filled out from reference TRBV7-9 and TRBJ2-7, the complete variable domain reads DTGVSQNPRHKITKRGQNVTFRCDPISEHNRLYWYRQTLGQGPEFLTYFQNEAQLEKSRLLSDRFSAERPKGSFSTLEIQRTEQGDSAMYLCASSPKTGHHEQYFGPGTRLTVT.

This clone was recorded a few times. The genes are TRBV4-1 and TRBJ2-5; the match to TRBD2 covers 13 bases. Looked up from germline, CDR1 is MGHRA and CDR2 is YSYEKL. CDR3 length: 16 residues. Trimming took 4 bases from V and 4 from J; bases not matched to a gene: 6. The CDR3 spells CASSPRLAGGPETQYF. The CDR3 bases are TGCGCCAGCAGCCCACGACTAGCGGGGGGCCCAGAGACCCAGTACTTC.